The 22 T cell receptor beta chains below were found in one sample sequenced in a study of metastatic and nonmetastatic thyroid tumors. Each patient came to thyroid surgery without any prior treatment (of any kind). Via MiXCR, TCRdb re-called the PCR reads. The sample contains 30,000 or so clones, about 30% of which appear only once. Input material: blood. These receptors were obtained from a female donor with papillary thyroid cancer or a benign thyroid nodule (not recorded which). Some clones in this sample may be carry-over from other donors' samples.

Details on this clone: A junction boundary mismatches the germline segment, possibly from a read error. This sequence joins TRBV2 and TRBJ2-5; 7 positions match TRBD2. Germline V gene lookup returns CDR1 SNHLY and CDR2 FYNNEI. The CDR3 extends over 13 amino acids. The CDR3: CASIGLEKETLKF. In nucleotides, the CDR3 is TGTGCCAGCATAGGACTAGAAAAAGAGACCCTGAAATTC. Based on the CDR3 plus reference TRBV2 and TRBJ2-5, the full variable domain is EPEVTQTPSHQVTQMGQEVILRCVPISNHLYFYWYRQILGQKVEFLVSFYNNEISEKSEIFDDQFSVERPDGSNFTLKIRSTKLEDSAMYFCASIGLEKETLKFGPGTRLLVL.

The V and J genes are TRBV29-1 and TRBJ1-1; D unresolved. Germline V gives CDR1 SQVTM, CDR2 ANQGSEA. V was clipped by 5 bases and J by 0 bases, with 4 bases between them. The CDR3 runs 11 residues. The CDR3 DNA sequence: TGCAGCGTTCCAGTGAACACTGAAGCTTTCTTT. Its protein product is CSVPVNTEAFF.

There are many counts of this clone. The V gene is TRBV18, the J gene TRBJ2-1, with D perhaps matching TRBD1 (5 bases). The V and J ends lost 6 bases and 0 bases respectively, with 12 bases between them. The CDR3 has 15 amino acids. CDR1 and CDR2 from the germline V gene are KGHSH and LQKENI. Here the CDR3 DNA reads TGTGCCAGCTCCGGAGACAGAAGCTCCTACAATGAGCAGTTCTTC. The encoded protein is CASSGDRSSYNEQFF.

This clone was recorded at least ten times. V gene TRBV20-1 combines with J gene TRBJ2-1, with 7 positions matching TRBD1. This CDR3 has 12 residues. After removal of 2 bases from V and 8 bases from J, the junction contained 3 bases not matched to a gene. The V gene's germline CDR1 is DFQATT and CDR2 SNEGSKA (reference sequence). The CDR3, as DNA: TGCAGTGCTAGATTGACAGGGTATGAGCAGTTCTTC. This translates into CSARLTGYEQFF.

CDR3 in DNA: TGTGCCAGCAGCTCCCTGGACAGGACAAGCTCCTACGAGCAGTACTTC. It codes for CASSSLDRTSSYEQYF. The V call is TRBV11-3, the J call TRBJ2-7; the match to TRBD1 covers 7 bases. The CDR3 contains 16 residues. Germline V CDR1 and CDR2: SGHNT, YENEEA. The junction had 9 bases not matched to a gene; V was cut back by 4 bases and J by 0 bases.

This clone was detected ten times or more. The rearrangement joins TRBV20-1 to TRBJ2-1; 14 bases line up with TRBD2. Germline V gene data show CDR1 as DFQATT and CDR2 as SNEGSKA (reference sequence). V trimming: 5 bases; J trimming: 6 bases; junction bases outside the gene matches: 3. CDR3 size: 14 residues. CDR3: CSAAGTSGSNEQFF. Written as DNA, the CDR3 is TGCAGTGCTGCCGGGACTAGCGGGAGCAATGAGCAGTTCTTC.

A few counts support this clone. The chain employs TRBV6-2 or TRBV6-3 and TRBJ2-7, with D hard to call. Looked up from germline, CDR1 is MNHEY and CDR2 is SVGEGT. This CDR3 is built from 11 residues. V shed 7 bases and J shed 4 bases, with 8 bases lying between them. The CDR3: CASISQYEQYF. The CDR3, as DNA: TGTGCCAGCATTTCCCAGTACGAGCAGTACTTC.

This clone was counted a few times. The J gene is TRBJ1-1, the V gene TRBV28; D unclear. Germline lookup yields CDR1 MDHEN and CDR2 SYDVKM. Trimming stripped 4 bases from V and 5 bases from J, with 8 bases between. The CDR3 runs to 12 residues. The CDR3 DNA reads TGTGCCAGCAGTTGGGTAGGGACTGAAGCTTTCTTT. Protein sequence: CASSWVGTEAFF.

At least ten counts were recorded for this clone. The V call is TRBV5-1, the J call TRBJ2-7, with unresolved D. CDR3 size: 11 residues. V was clipped by 5 bases and J by 1 base, with 4 bases between them. Germline CDR1 is SGHRS and CDR2 is YFSETQ. Written as DNA, the CDR3 is TGCGCCAGCAGTTCGTCCTACGAGCAGTACTTC. It codes for CASSSSYEQYF.

The chain links TRBV5-1 to TRBJ1-1; 12 bases are shared with TRBD1. Germline V gene sequence: CDR1 SGHRS, CDR2 YFSETQ. The CDR3 consists of 18 residues. The junction had 6 bases not matched to a gene; V was cut back by 0 bases and J by 0 bases. The CDR3 spells CASSLGGTGGFMNTEAFF. CDR3 nucleotides: TGCGCCAGCAGCTTGGGCGGGACAGGGGGCTTCATGAACACTGAAGCTTTCTTT.

The V and J genes are TRBV20-1 and TRBJ2-1, with 8 bases aligning to TRBD2. From germline, CDR1 is DFQATT and CDR2 SNEGSKA (reference sequence). This CDR3 contains 15 residues. J lost 2 bases, V lost 6 bases, and 9 bases had no gene match. CDR3 nucleotides: TGCAGTGCGAGGGCGATAGCGGGGACCTACAATGAGCAGTTCTTC. Encoded protein: CSARAIAGTYNEQFF.

This clone was found many times. CDR3 loop: CASRAPGYGYTF. The DNA for the CDR3 is TGTGCCAGCAGGGCCCCAGGATATGGCTACACCTTC. This chain connects TRBV2 to TRBJ1-2; D call uncertain. The V end was cut by 6 bases, the J end by 5 bases, with 10 bases between. Germline V gene data show CDR1 as SNHLY and CDR2 as FYNNEI. The CDR3 runs 12 residues.

This clone was recorded many times. The chain is built from TRBV5-1 and TRBJ2-2, with 7 positions matching TRBD1. This CDR3 has 14 residues. Germline V gene lookup returns CDR1 SGHRS and CDR2 YFSETQ. The V and J ends lost 4 bases and 1 base, in that order; junction bases with no gene match: 1. The CDR3: CASSNRGNTGELFF. CDR3 nucleotide sequence: TGCGCCAGCAGCAACAGGGGGAACACCGGGGAGCTGTTTTTT.

There are many counts of this clone. The chain carries TRBV27 and TRBJ2-3; D not resolved. V lost 5 bases and J lost 1, with 16 bases in between. The CDR3 totals 16 residues. Germline V CDR1 and CDR2: MNHEY, SMNVEV (reference sequence). In DNA, the CDR3 is TGTGCCAGCAGTATATTCAAGCTGGGTGGCACAGATACGCAGTATTTT. Protein sequence: CASSIFKLGGTDTQYF.

This clone was detected many times. The rearrangement links TRBV6-1 to TRBJ2-1, with 9 positions matching TRBD1. There are 16 residues in the CDR3. V was clipped by 6 bases and J by 9 bases; unmatched bases: 15. Looked up from germline, CDR1 is MNHNS and CDR2 is SASEGT. CDR3 coding DNA: TGTGCCAGCAGAACCAACCCGGGACAGGGCTTTCGTGAGCAGTTCTTC. It specifies CASRTNPGQGFREQFF.

Ten or more counts support this clone. The chain is built from TRBV5-4 and TRBJ2-1, with D maybe TRBD1 (5 bases). The germline gives CDR1 SGHNT, CDR2 YYREEE (reference sequence). The CDR3 runs 17 residues. V was cut by 0 bases and J by 6 bases, with 19 bases left in between. CDR3 in DNA: TGTGCCAGCAGCTTGGCAGGACAAGACCTTTACGGCAATGAGCAGTTCTTC. The encoded protein is CASSLAGQDLYGNEQFF.

There are many counts of this clone. V gene TRBV7-6 combines with J gene TRBJ2-2, with D possibly matching TRBD2 (6 bases). With 5 bases removed from V and 2 bases from J, the gap between germline ends came to 9 bases. The CDR3 is 14 amino acids. Germline V gives CDR1 SGHVS, CDR2 FNYEAQ. The CDR3: CASSPGLNTGELFF. The CDR3 DNA sequence: TGTGCCAGCAGCCCGGGACTTAACACCGGGGAGCTGTTTTTT.

This clone was picked up many times. V is TRBV7-8 and J is TRBJ1-5; D is unresolved. With 1 base removed from V and 2 bases from J, the gap between germline ends came to 9 bases. The CDR3 has 15 amino acids. Germline CDR1 is SGHVS and CDR2 is FQNEAQ. DNA for the CDR3: TGTGCCAGCAGCTTAGGGGGTGGGGGCAATCAGCCCCAGCATTTT. As protein: CASSLGGGGNQPQHF.

On this clone itself: A junction boundary mismatches the germline segment, possibly from a read error. The chain employs TRBV20-1 and TRBJ1-5; D remains ambiguous. Germline values: CDR1 DFQATT, CDR2 SNEGSKA (reference sequence). The CDR3 is made up of 13 amino acids. CDR3 DNA: TGCAGTGCTAGGAGACCGTCGAATCAGACCCAGCATTTT. Translating gives CSARRPSNQTQHF.

The V call is TRBV9, the J call TRBJ1-6; D gene ambiguous. V shed 0 bases and J shed 7 bases, with 11 bases lying between them. The CDR3 has 15 amino acids. CDR1 and CDR2 (germline): SGDLS, YYNGEE. CDR3 protein: CASSVGSGVNSPLHF. CDR3 bases: TGTGCCAGCAGCGTAGGGTCAGGCGTGAATTCACCCCTCCACTTT.

This clone was detected many times. The V gene is TRBV13, the J gene TRBJ2-5; D gene unclear. The length of the CDR3 is 14 residues. V lost 4 bases to trimming and J lost 4 bases, with 13 bases between them. Per germline, CDR1 PRHDT and CDR2 FYEKMQ (reference sequence). In DNA form, the CDR3 reads TGTGCCAGCAGCTCCCTAGGCCACCGAGAGACCCAGTACTTC. This gives the protein CASSSLGHRETQYF.

Concerning this clone: In this CDR3 the conserved last residue, phenylalanine or tryptophan, is missing, so a read error is likely. It is unclear where the CDR3 begins or ends on the DNA, so no DNA is shown, and the CDR3 is as TCRdb lists it. The genes are TRBV19 and TRBJ1-3. Germline V gene sequence: CDR1 LNHDA, CDR2 SQIVND (reference sequence). The CDR3 has 11 amino acids, counting both end residues. CDR3 amino acids: CASRQGYAIYP.